One and the same sample provided the 24 T cell receptor beta chains below, sequenced in a study of OX40 agonist ivuxolimab in advanced cancers. The protocol was immunoSEQ multiplex PCR, while the TCRdb copy is restricted to in-frame clones and leaves out a portion. The profile shows tens of thousands of clones, 80% to 90% of them singletons. The material sequenced was CD4+ or CD8+ T cells sorted from blood, taken in a trial of the OX40 agonist ivuxolimab. These receptors came from an adult with an advanced solid tumor such as melanoma, head and neck, liver or kidney cancer.

This chain joins TRBV20-1 and TRBJ2-5; D is undetermined. The CDR3 length is 11 residues. Germline V gene sequence: CDR1 DFQATT, CDR2 SNEGSKA (reference sequence). Trimming stripped 7 bases from V and 2 bases from J, with 8 bases between. CDR3 amino acids: CSGLSQETQYF. CDR3 nucleotides: TGCAGTGGGCTATCACAAGAGACCCAGTACTTC.

The chain employs TRBV18 and TRBJ1-5; D remains unclear. The V end lost 0 bases, the J end lost 6 bases, and 6 bases lay between the germline ends. CDR1 and CDR2 from the germline V gene are KGHSH and LQKENI. The CDR3 loop spans 13 amino acids. CDR3: CASSPPSGQPQHF. Written as DNA, the CDR3 is TGTGCCAGCTCACCACCGTCAGGTCAGCCCCAGCATTTT.

This chain connects TRBV7-2 to TRBJ2-5; D is ambiguous. Trimming pared 2 bases from V and 2 bases from J, leaving 6 bases between. Germline CDR1 SGHTA, CDR2 FQGNSA. The CDR3 contains 13 residues. CDR3 amino acids: CASSLSNQETQYF. CDR3 nucleotide sequence: TGTGCCAGCAGCTTAAGTAATCAAGAGACCCAGTACTTC.

The chain recombines TRBV29-1 with TRBJ1-4; possibly TRBD1 for D (6 bases). The CDR3 is 11 amino acids. V lost 4 bases and J lost 8, with 8 bases in between. CDR1 is SQVTM and CDR2 is ANQGSEA in the germline V gene. CDR3 residues: CSVVRGEKLFF. CDR3 nucleotide sequence: TGCAGCGTTGTGAGGGGGGAAAAACTGTTTTTT.

V gene TRBV7-2 combines with J gene TRBJ2-2, with 8 bases fitting TRBD2. CDR3 size: 15 residues. V was clipped by 3 bases and J by 7 bases; unmatched bases: 7. The germline V gene encodes CDR1 SGHTA and CDR2 FQGNSA. For the CDR3, the DNA is TGTGCCAGCAGCTTTCCGGCGGGAGGAGTCGGGGAGCTGTTTTTT. Protein product: CASSFPAGGVGELFF. Looking up the rest from reference TRBV7-2 and TRBJ2-2 gives the full variable domain: GAGVSQSPSNKVTEKGKDVELRCDPISGHTALYWYRQSLGQGLEFLIYFQGNSAPDKSGLPSDRFSAERTGGSVSTLTIQRTQQEDSAVYLCASSFPAGGVGELFFGEGSRLTVL.

Only a few counts were recorded for this clone. The chain is built from TRBV7-2 and TRBJ1-1; no definite D call. Trimming removed 6 bases at V and 8 bases at J, with 13 bases between. Germline values: CDR1 SGHTA, CDR2 FQGNSA. This CDR3 has 12 amino acids. This chain's CDR3 is CASSPYRPEAFF. CDR3 bases: TGTGCCAGCAGTCCTTATAGGCCAGAAGCTTTCTTT. Complete variable domain (other parts from reference TRBV7-2 and TRBJ1-1): GAGVSQSPSNKVTEKGKDVELRCDPISGHTALYWYRQSLGQGLEFLIYFQGNSAPDKSGLPSDRFSAERTGGSVSTLTIQRTQQEDSAVYLCASSPYRPEAFFGQGTRLTVV.

The CDR3 DNA is TGCGCCAGCAGCTCGACTAGCTCCTCCTACAATGAGCAGTTCTTC. This sequence encodes CASSSTSSSYNEQFF. The rearrangement joins TRBV5-1 to TRBJ2-1; 7 nucleotides line up with TRBD2. The CDR3 extends over 15 amino acids. In germline, CDR1 is SGHRS, CDR2 YFSETQ. V lost 3 bases and J lost 0; bases outside the gene matches: 3. Variable domain in full (rest from reference TRBV5-1 and TRBJ2-1): KAGVTQTPRYLIKTRGQQVTLSCSPISGHRSVSWYQQTPGQGLQFLFEYFSETQRNKGNFPGRFSGRQFSNSRSEMNVSTLELGDSALYLCASSSTSSSYNEQFFGPGTRLTVL.

This clone was detected only a few times. V and J are TRBV6-5 and TRBJ1-2; the match to TRBD1 covers 8 bases. CDR1 and CDR2 from the germline V gene are MNHEY and SVGAGI. After removal of 5 bases from V and 8 bases from J, the junction contained 7 bases not matched to a gene. This CDR3 comprises 13 residues. The CDR3 DNA reads as TGTGCCAGCAGTGCAGGGGGCGGGAGGGGCTACACCTTC. Protein sequence: CASSAGGGRGYTF.

This rearrangement joins TRBV9 to TRBJ1-2; D not resolved. The CDR3 sequence is 13 residues long. Germline values: CDR1 SGDLS, CDR2 YYNGEE. V lost 0 bases and J lost 3, with 6 bases in between. The CDR3 nucleotides read TGTGCCAGCAGCGTAGGGGAACACTATGGCTACACCTTC. Translated: CASSVGEHYGYTF.

The rearrangement links TRBV6-5 to TRBJ1-2; no clear D gene. V dropped 2 bases and J dropped 4 bases, with 8 bases sitting between them. CDR3 size: 13 residues. CDR1 MNHEY and CDR2 SVGAGI come from the germline V gene. The CDR3 region is CASSYAVFYGYTF. The CDR3 DNA reads as TGTGCCAGCAGTTACGCGGTTTTCTATGGCTACACCTTC.

V usage is TRBV6-5 and J usage is TRBJ1-4; 10 bases map to TRBD1. The CDR3 has 15 residues. The junction had 5 bases not matched to a gene; V was cut back by 2 bases and J by 8 bases. Germline CDR1 MNHEY, CDR2 SVGAGI. In DNA, the CDR3 is TGTGCCAGCAGTTACGCCCGGGACAGGGGCGAAAAACTGTTTTTT. Translation gives CASSYARDRGEKLFF.

The chain employs TRBV5-1 and TRBJ2-7; D is unresolved. Germline-derived CDR1 and CDR2 are SGHRS and YFSETQ. The CDR3 is made up of 13 amino acids. Trimming stripped 0 bases from V and 6 bases from J, with 10 bases between. CDR3 region: CASSLEPSSEQYF. CDR3 coding DNA: TGCGCCAGCAGCTTGGAACCCAGTAGCGAGCAGTACTTC.

The rearrangement uses TRBV27 and TRBJ2-1, with unresolved D. With 6 bases removed from V and 2 bases from J, the gap between germline ends came to 14 bases. Per germline, CDR1 MNHEY and CDR2 SMNVEV (reference sequence). This CDR3 has 15 residues. CDR3 loop: CASRPVEVTYNEQFF. DNA for the CDR3: TGTGCCAGCAGACCAGTCGAGGTCACCTACAATGAGCAGTTCTTC.

As DNA, the CDR3 is TGTGCAAGTCGCTTAATTGGGCGGTACCCACATGCTAACTATGGCTACACCTTC. As protein: CASRLIGRYPHANYGYTF. The rearrangement joins TRBV12-2 to TRBJ1-2. TRBV12-2 is noted as a pseudogene. CDR3 size: 18 residues.

The chain is built from TRBV9 and TRBJ2-1; tentatively, D is TRBD2 (5 bases). The CDR3 has 15 residues. The germline V gene encodes CDR1 SGDLS and CDR2 YYNGEE. The V gene lost 3 bases and the J gene lost 3 bases, with 13 bases spanning the gap. The CDR3 region is CASSALDSHYNEQFF. The CDR3 bases are TGTGCCAGCAGCGCCCTGGACTCGCACTACAATGAGCAGTTCTTC.

The chain couples TRBV29-1 to TRBJ2-2, with D maybe TRBD1 (6 bases). CDR1 and CDR2 from the germline V gene are SQVTM and ANQGSEA. V lost 2 bases and J 6 bases, leaving 13 bases between the germline ends. The CDR3 runs to 14 residues. CDR3 residues: CSVELLQGAGELFF. The CDR3 DNA reads as TGCAGCGTTGAACTTTTACAGGGAGCCGGGGAGCTGTTTTTT.

The table lists this clone with a few counts. One end of the junction is discordant with germline, which a read error may explain. The chain has TRBV29-1 and TRBJ2-5; 13 nucleotides agree with TRBD2. The CDR3 is made up of 16 amino acids. Germline values: CDR1 SQVTM, CDR2 ANQGSEA. The CDR3 region has the DNA TGCAGCTTTGAGAAACCGACTAGCGGGAGGTTCCGGACCCAGTACTTC. It encodes CSFEKPTSGRFRTQYF.

The chain couples TRBV7-2 to TRBJ2-1; 9 nucleotides line up with TRBD2. CDR3 size: 16 residues. Trimming at V came to 5 bases and at J to 0 bases, leaving 5 bases not matched to a gene. Germline CDR1 and CDR2: SGHTA and FQGNSA. CDR3 sequence: CASSTSSGDSYNEQFF. CDR3 sequence (DNA): TGTGCCAGCAGCACCTCTAGCGGGGACTCCTACAATGAGCAGTTCTTC.

This clone came up once. V usage is TRBV14 and J usage is TRBJ2-6; no firm D call. The CDR3 consists of 16 residues. Germline V gene lookup returns CDR1 SGHDN and CDR2 FVKESK. The V gene lost 5 bases and the J gene lost 1 base, with 12 bases spanning the gap. The CDR3, as DNA: TGTGCCAGCAGCTCTCTTGGGCTTTCTGGGGCCAACGTCCTGACTTTC. Protein product: CASSSLGLSGANVLTF.

The genes are TRBV7-2 and TRBJ1-6; D is undetermined. The germline gives CDR1 SGHTA, CDR2 FQGNSA. The CDR3 sequence is 13 residues long. Trimming took off 1 base at V and 5 bases at J, with 3 bases between the two ends. In DNA, the CDR3 is TGTGCCAGCAGCTTAGGTCATAATTCACCCCTCCACTTT. This gives the protein CASSLGHNSPLHF.

The V gene is TRBV28, the J gene TRBJ2-7; D is possibly TRBD1 (7 bases). V lost 2 bases to trimming and J lost 9 bases, with 17 bases between them. In germline, CDR1 is MDHEN, CDR2 SYDVKM. CDR3 length: 14 amino acids. CDR3 nucleotides: TGTGCCAGCAGTTTAGGCAGGGGGGCGCTTCGGCAGTACTTC. As protein: CASSLGRGALRQYF.

The chain recombines TRBV7-2 with TRBJ1-4, with D tentatively TRBD1 (6 bases). Trimming pared 5 bases from V and 7 bases from J, leaving 17 bases between. This CDR3 is 15 amino acids long. Per germline, CDR1 SGHTA and CDR2 FQGNSA. The CDR3 DNA follows: TGTGCCAGCAGCCTCGTGGGGGGCGCTCTTGAAAAACTGTTTTTT. This codes for CASSLVGGALEKLFF.

This chain links TRBV7-7 with TRBJ1-4; maybe TRBD1 (6 bases). This CDR3 has 13 amino acids. Looked up from germline, CDR1 is SSHAT and CDR2 is FNYEAQ (reference sequence). Trimming took off 6 bases at V and 3 bases at J, with 8 bases between the two ends. The CDR3 coding sequence is TGTGCCAGCAGTTGGGGGCCTAATGAAAAACTGTTTTTT. Its translation is CASSWGPNEKLFF.

The chain carries TRBV10-1 and TRBJ2-1; D is tentatively TRBD1 or TRBD2 (5 bases each). This CDR3 has 13 residues. Trimming cost V 4 bases and J 9 bases, with 13 bases left between them. Germline V gene lookup returns CDR1 WNHNN and CDR2 SYGVQD (reference sequence). CDR3 amino acids: CASSGDLRGEQFF. The CDR3 DNA reads as TGCGCCAGCAGTGGGGACCTACGGGGTGAGCAGTTCTTC.